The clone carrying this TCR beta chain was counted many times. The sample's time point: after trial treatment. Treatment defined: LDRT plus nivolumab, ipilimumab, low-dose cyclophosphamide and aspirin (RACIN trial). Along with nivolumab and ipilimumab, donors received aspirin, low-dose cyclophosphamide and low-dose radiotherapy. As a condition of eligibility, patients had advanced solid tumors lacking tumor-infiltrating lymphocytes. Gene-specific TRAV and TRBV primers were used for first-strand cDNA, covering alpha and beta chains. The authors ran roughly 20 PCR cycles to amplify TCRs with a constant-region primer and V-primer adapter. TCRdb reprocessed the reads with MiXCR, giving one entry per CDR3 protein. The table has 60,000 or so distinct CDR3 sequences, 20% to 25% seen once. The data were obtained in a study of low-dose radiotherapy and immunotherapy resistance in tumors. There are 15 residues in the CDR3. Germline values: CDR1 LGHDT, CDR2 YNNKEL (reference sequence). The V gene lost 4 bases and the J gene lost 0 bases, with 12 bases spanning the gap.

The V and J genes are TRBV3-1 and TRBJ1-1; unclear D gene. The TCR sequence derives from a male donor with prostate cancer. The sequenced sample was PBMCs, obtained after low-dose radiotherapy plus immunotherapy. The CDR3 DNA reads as TGTGCCAGCAGCCCTTTCCTCCTCCTGAACACTGAAGCTTTCTTT. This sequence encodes CASSPFLLLNTEAFF.